This T cell receptor beta chain appears in the sequencing data of a study of blood T cell repertoires in COVID-19. Libraries were prepared by immunoSEQ multiplex PCR; TCRdb keeps only in-frame clonotypes and omits some of them. The top ten hold roughly 7% of the sample, which has about 20,000 clones, 80% to 95% seen once. The CDR3 length is 11 residues. CDR1 is ENHRY and CDR2 is SYGVKD in the germline V gene. Trimming took 10 bases from V and 6 from J, leaving 10 bases between them. The source of this sequence is a man between 65 and 79 years old with active COVID-19. What was sequenced was peripheral blood. J is TRBJ2-4 and V is TRBV10-3, with D maybe TRBD2 (6 bases). The CDR3 here is CATSGGNIQYF. The DNA of the CDR3 is TGTGCCACTTCCGGGGGAAACATTCAGTACTTC.